The table lists the clone carrying this T cell receptor (beta chain) with a few counts. The antigen is undetermined. These data belong to a study of CD8 T cells in ankylosing spondylitis. Whole-study findings and limits: A TCR beta motif of about 8 highly homologous variants seemed to mark ankylosing spondylitis blood. Reportedly, matched ankylosing spondylitis synovial fluid was significantly enriched for disease-linked clones.

V gave up 0 bases and J gave up 7 bases; unmatched junction bases: 6. The CDR3 sequence is 16 residues long. CDR1 is LGHNA, CDR2 YNFKEQ, per germline. In making TCR beta libraries, quantitative 5'-RACE with molecular barcodes was used. TCRdb re-called the 5' RACE reads with MiXCR, one entry per CDR3 protein. The data hold some 250,000 distinct CDR3 sequences, with less than 10% observed a single time. The chain employs TRBV4-2 and TRBJ2-2; 9 positions agree with TRBD1. This receptor was taken from a male donor with ankylosing spondylitis or in good health (not recorded which). Specimen: blood, either unsorted or a sorted T cell fraction (not recorded which). The CDR3 nucleotides read TGTGCCAGCAGCCAAGAGGGGACAGGGAGGGACGGGGAGCTGTTTTTT. Translating it yields CASSQEGTGRDGELFF.